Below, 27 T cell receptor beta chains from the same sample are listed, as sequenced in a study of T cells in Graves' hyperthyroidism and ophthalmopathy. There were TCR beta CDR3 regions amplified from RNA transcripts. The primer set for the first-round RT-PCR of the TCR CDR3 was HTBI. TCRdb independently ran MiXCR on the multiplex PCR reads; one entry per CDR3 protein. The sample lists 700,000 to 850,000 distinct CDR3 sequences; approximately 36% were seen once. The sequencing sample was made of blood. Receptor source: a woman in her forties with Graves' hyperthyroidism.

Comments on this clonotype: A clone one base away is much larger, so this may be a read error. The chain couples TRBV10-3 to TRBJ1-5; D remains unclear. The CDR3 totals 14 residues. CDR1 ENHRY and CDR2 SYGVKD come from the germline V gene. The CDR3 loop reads CGTTSAGGNQPQHF. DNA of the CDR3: TGTGGCACCACGTCAGCGGGAGGGAATCAGCCCCAGCATTTT.

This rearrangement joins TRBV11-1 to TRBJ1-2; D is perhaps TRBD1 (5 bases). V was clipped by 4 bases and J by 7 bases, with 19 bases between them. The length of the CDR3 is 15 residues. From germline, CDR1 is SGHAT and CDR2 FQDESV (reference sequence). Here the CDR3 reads CASSSGLAGYGGYTF. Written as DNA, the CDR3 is TGTGCCAGCAGCTCGGGACTAGCGGGCTACGGTGGCTACACCTTC. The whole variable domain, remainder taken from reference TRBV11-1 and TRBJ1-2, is EAEVAQSPRYKITEKSQAVAFWCDPISGHATLYWYRQILGQGPELLVQFQDESVVDDSQLPKDRFSAERLKGVDSTLKIQPAELGDSAMYLCASSSGLAGYGGYTFGSGTRLTVV.

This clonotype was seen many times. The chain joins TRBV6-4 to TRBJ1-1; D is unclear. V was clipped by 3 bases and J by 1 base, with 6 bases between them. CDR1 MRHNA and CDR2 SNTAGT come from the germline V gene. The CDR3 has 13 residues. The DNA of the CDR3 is TGTGCCAGCAGTGAGATTCCGAACACTGAAGCTTTCTTT. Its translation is CASSEIPNTEAFF.

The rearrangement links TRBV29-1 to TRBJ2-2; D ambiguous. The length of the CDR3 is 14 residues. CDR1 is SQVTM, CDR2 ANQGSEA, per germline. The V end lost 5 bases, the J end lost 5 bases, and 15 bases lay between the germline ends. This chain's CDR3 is CSVFKTEETGELFF. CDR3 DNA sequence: TGCAGCGTTTTCAAGACCGAAGAGACCGGGGAGCTGTTTTTT.

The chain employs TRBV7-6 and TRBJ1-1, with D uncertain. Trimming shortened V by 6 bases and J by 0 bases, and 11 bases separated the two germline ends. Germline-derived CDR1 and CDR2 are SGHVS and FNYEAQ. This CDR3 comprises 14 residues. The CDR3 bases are TGTGCCAGCAGTTCAAGAATTATGAACACTGAAGCTTTCTTT. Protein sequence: CASSSRIMNTEAFF. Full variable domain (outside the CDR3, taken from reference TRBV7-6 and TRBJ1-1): GAGVSQSPRYKVTKRGQDVALRCDPISGHVSLYWYRQALGQGPEFLTYFNYEAQQDKSGLPNDRFSAERPEGSISTLTIQRTEQRDSAMYRCASSSRIMNTEAFFGQGTRLTVV.

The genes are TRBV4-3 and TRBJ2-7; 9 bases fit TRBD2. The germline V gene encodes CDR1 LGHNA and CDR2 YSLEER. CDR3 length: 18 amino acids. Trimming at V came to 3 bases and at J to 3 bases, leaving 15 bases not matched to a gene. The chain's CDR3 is CASSHLPQDSGRFYEQYF. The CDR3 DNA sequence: TGCGCCAGCAGCCACTTACCTCAGGACAGCGGGAGGTTCTACGAGCAGTACTTC.

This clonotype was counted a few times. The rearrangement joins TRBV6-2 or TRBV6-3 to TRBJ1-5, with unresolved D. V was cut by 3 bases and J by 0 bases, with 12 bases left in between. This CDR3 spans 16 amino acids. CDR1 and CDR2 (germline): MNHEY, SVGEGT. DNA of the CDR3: TGTGCCAGCAGTTATCGTCTGTGGTATAGCAATCAGCCCCAGCATTTT. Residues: CASSYRLWYSNQPQHF.

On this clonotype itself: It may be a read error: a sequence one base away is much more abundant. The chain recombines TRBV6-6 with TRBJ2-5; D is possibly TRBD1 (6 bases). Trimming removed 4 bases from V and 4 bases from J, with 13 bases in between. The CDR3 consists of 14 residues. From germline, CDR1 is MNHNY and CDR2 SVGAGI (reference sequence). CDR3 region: CASSFYWGPETQYF. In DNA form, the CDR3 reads TGTGCCAGCAGTTTCTACTGGGGGCCAGAGACCCAGTACTTC.

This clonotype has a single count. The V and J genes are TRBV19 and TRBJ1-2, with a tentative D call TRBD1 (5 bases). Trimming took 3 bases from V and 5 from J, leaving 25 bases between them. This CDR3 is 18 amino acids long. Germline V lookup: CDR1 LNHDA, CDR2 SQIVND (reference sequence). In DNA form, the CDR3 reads TGTGCCAGTAGTATCGTACAGTCGAGCACCGGGACGGATTATGGCTACACCTTC. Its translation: CASSIVQSSTGTDYGYTF. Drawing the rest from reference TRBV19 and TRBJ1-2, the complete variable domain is DGGITQSPKYLFRKEGQNVTLSCEQNLNHDAMYWYRQDPGQGLRLIYYSQIVNDFQKGDIAEGYSVSREKKESFPLTVTSAQKNPTAFYLCASSIVQSSTGTDYGYTFGSGTRLTVV.

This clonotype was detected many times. Here the CDR3 DNA reads TGTGCCGGGACTAGCTTGGGCAGGGAATACTATGGCTACACCTTC. Translating it yields CAGTSLGREYYGYTF. V is TRBV7-2 and J is TRBJ1-2, with D perhaps TRBD1 (5 bases). Between the trimmed V and J ends, which lost 11 bases and 3 bases, there was a span of 22 bases. The CDR3 is 15 amino acids. The V gene's germline CDR1 is SGHTA and CDR2 FQGNSA.

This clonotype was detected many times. CDR3 sequence: CAISESMGAKSYEQYF. The CDR3 region has the DNA TGTGCCATCAGTGAGTCAATGGGAGCCAAATCCTACGAGCAGTACTTC. This chain links TRBV10-3 with TRBJ2-7, with D possibly being TRBD2 (5 bases). The germline V gene encodes CDR1 ENHRY and CDR2 SYGVKD. This CDR3 region has 16 residues. V gave up 0 bases and J gave up 1 base, with 13 bases separating them.

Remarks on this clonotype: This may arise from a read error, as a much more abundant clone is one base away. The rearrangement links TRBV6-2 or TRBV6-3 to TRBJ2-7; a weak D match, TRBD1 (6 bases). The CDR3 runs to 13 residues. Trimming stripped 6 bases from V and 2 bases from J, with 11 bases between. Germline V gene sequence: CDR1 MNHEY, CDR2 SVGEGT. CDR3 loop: CASRESGAYEQYF. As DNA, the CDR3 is TGTGCCAGCAGGGAGTCAGGGGCCTACGAGCAGTACTTC.

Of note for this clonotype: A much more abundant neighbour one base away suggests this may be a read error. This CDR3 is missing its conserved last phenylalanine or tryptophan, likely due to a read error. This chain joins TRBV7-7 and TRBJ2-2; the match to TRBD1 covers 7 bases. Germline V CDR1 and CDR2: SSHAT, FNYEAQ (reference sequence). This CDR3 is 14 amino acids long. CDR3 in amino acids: CASSPGQTSGELFS. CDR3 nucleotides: TGTGCTAGCAGCCCGGGACAGACATCGGGGGAGCTGTTTTCT.

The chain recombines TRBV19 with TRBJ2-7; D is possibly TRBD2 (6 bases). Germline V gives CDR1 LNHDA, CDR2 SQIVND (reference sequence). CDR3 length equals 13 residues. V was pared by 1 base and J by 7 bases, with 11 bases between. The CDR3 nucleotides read TGTGCCAGTAGTATAGGGAGGGCTAATGAGCAGTACTTC. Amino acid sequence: CASSIGRANEQYF.

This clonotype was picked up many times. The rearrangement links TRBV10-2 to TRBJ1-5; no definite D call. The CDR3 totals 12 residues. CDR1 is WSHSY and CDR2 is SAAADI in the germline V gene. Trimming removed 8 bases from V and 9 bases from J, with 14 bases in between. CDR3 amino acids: CASAFGEGPQHF. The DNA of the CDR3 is TGCGCCAGCGCGTTCGGGGAGGGGCCCCAGCATTTT.

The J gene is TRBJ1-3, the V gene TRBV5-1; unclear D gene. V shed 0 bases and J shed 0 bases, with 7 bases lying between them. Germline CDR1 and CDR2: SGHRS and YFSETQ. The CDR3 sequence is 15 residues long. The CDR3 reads CASSLDGVSGNTIYF. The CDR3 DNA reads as TGCGCCAGCAGCTTGGATGGGGTCTCTGGAAACACCATATATTTT.

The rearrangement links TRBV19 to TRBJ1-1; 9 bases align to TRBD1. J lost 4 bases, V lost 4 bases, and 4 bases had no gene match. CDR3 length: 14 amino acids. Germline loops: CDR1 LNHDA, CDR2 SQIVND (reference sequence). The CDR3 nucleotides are TGTGCCAGTAGTACTTCGGACAGGGGCACTGAAGCTTTCTTT. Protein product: CASSTSDRGTEAFF.

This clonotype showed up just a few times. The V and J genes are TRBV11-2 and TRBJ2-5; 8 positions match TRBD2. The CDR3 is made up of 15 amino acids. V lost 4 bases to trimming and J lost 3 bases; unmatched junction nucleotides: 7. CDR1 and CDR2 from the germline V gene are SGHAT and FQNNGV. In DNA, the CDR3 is TGTGCCAGCAGCTCCCCGCGGGGGGCTGAAGAGACCCAGTACTTC. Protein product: CASSSPRGAEETQYF.

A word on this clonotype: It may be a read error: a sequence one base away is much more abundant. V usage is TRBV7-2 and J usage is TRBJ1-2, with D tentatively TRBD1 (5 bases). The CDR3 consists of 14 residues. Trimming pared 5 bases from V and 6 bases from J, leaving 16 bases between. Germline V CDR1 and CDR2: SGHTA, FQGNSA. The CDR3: CASSTRAGWNGYTF. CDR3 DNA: TGTGCCAGCAGCACTCGGGCAGGGTGGAATGGCTACACCTTC. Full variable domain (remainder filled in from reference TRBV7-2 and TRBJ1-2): GAGVSQSPSNKVTEKGKDVELRCDPISGHTALYWYRQSLGQGLEFLIYFQGNSAPDKSGLPSDRFSAERTGGSVSTLTIQRTQQEDSAVYLCASSTRAGWNGYTFGSGTRLTVV.

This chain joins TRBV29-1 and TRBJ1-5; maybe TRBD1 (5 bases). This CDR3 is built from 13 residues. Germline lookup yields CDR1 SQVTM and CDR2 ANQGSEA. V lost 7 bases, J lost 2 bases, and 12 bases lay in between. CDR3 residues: CSDWGDGNQPQHF. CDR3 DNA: TGCAGCGATTGGGGGGATGGCAATCAGCCCCAGCATTTT.

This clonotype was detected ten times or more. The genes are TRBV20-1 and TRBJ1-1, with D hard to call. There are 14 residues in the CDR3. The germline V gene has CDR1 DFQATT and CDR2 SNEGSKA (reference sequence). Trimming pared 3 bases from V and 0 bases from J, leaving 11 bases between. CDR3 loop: CSASRLRLNTEAFF. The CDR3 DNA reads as TGCAGTGCTAGCCGTCTGCGTCTGAACACTGAAGCTTTCTTT.

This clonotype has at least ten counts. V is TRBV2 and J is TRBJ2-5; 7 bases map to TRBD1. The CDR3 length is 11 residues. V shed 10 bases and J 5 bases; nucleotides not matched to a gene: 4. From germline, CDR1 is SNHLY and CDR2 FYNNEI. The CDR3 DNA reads TGTGCCACCCTGGACAGGGAGACCCAGTACTTC. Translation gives CATLDRETQYF.

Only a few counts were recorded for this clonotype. The CDR3 bases are TGTGCCAGCAGCCCGTTGTATGGGGGTTCTGGCTACACCTTC. The encoded protein is CASSPLYGGSGYTF. J is TRBJ1-2 and V is TRBV6-5; D possibly corresponds to TRBD1 (5 bases). Trimming shortened V by 6 bases and J by 7 bases, and 18 bases separated the two germline ends. Germline lookup yields CDR1 MNHEY and CDR2 SVGAGI. The CDR3 consists of 14 residues.

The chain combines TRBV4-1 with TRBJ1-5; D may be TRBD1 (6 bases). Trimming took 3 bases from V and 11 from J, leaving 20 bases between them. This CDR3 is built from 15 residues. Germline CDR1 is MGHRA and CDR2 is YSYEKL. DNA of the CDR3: TGCGCCAGCAGCCATGATACAGGGACCCCAGTAGCCCAGCATTTT. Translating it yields CASSHDTGTPVAQHF.

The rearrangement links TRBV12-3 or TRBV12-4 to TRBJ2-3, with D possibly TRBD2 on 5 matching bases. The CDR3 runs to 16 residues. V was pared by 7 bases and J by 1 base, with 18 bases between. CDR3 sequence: CASNLGAASRTDTQYF. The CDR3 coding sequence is TGTGCCAGCAACCTGGGAGCCGCATCCCGCACAGATACGCAGTATTTT.

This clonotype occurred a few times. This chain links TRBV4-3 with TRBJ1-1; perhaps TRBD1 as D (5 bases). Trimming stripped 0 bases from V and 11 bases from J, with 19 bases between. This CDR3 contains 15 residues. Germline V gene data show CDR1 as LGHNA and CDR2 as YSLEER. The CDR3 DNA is TGCGCCAGCAGCCAAGATTCGACAGCTCCCTCGGGGGCTTTCTTT. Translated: CASSQDSTAPSGAFF.

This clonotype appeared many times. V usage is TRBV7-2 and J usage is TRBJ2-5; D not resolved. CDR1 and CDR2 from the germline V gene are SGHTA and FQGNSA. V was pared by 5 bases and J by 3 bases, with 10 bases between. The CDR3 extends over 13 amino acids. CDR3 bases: TGTGCCAGCAGCCCCTCCAAGGAAGAGACCCAGTACTTC. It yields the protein CASSPSKEETQYF. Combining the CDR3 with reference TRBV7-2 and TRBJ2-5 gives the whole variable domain GAGVSQSPSNKVTEKGKDVELRCDPISGHTALYWYRQSLGQGLEFLIYFQGNSAPDKSGLPSDRFSAERTGGSVSTLTIQRTQQEDSAVYLCASSPSKEETQYFGPGTRLLVL.